This T cell receptor (beta chain) was profiled in a study of blood T cell repertoires in COVID-19. Study context: Samples representing acute and convalescent COVID-19 were sourced from the United States, Italy and Spain.

The V gene's germline CDR1 is MNHEY and CDR2 SMNVEV (reference sequence). This CDR3 is 16 amino acids long. Germline trimming cut 6 bases from V and 4 bases from J; bases unmatched to any gene: 10. The protocol was immunoSEQ multiplex PCR, while the TCRdb copy is restricted to in-frame clones and leaves out a portion. Among under 250,000 clones listed, roughly 80% were seen once. The TCR was taken from a woman in her 70s with acute or convalescent COVID-19. The genes are TRBV27 and TRBJ2-1, with 9 bases fitting TRBD2. Input material: peripheral blood. The CDR3 sequence is CASRSSGTSSYNEQFF. The CDR3 DNA sequence: TGTGCCAGCAGATCGTCCGGGACTAGCTCTTACAATGAGCAGTTCTTC.